The rows below give T cell receptor beta chains drawn from one sample of a study of T cell repertoires in cytomegalovirus infection. MiXCR, applied by TCRdb to the reads, yields one record per CDR3 protein. The sample carries about 830,000 distinct CDR3 sequences, about 33% recorded once. Their specific antigens are unknown. This material consisted of cultured CD8+ T cells from PBMCs, taken from culture after CMV antigen stimulation. Every receptor here comes from a human donor in good health (CMV status not recorded). Some clones in this sample may be carry-over from other donors' samples. The CDR3 runs from the conserved cysteine through the conserved F or W. D genes are given only for firm matches. A row's size may be missing; if present it is once, few, many or a size class.

d_call j_call v_call clone_size cdr3_nt cdr3_aa
. TRBJ1-1 TRBV4-1 . TGTGCCAGCAGCCAAGATCTCGGGCAGAACACTGAAGCTTTCTTT CASSQDLGQNTEAFF
. TRBJ2-2 TRBV7-6 . TGTGCCAGCAGCTCCCCTGGGGGCGCGAACACCGGGGAGCTGTTTTTT CASSSPGGANTGELFF
. TRBJ2-2 TRBV27 . TGTGCCAGCAGTTTTATGTCCGGGGAGCTGTTTTTT CASSFMSGELFF
. TRBJ2-1 TRBV9 . TGTGCCAGCAGCCCGCCGAGAGGGCGAGCCTACAATGAGCAGTTCTTC CASSPPRGRAYNEQFF
. TRBJ2-2 TRBV6-5 . TGTGCCAGCAGTTACCGAACAGGGTGGGGGGAGCTGTTTTTT CASSYRTGWGELFF
. TRBJ2-1 TRBV29-1 . TGCAGCGTTGTTTCGGGGGCAACGATCTACAATGAGCAGTTCTTC CSVVSGATIYNEQFF
. TRBJ2-6 TRBV27 . TGTGCCAGCAGTTTACGGACGGACGCCAGAGCCAACGTCCTGACTTTC CASSLRTDARANVLTF
. TRBJ2-3 TRBV7-3 . TGTGCCAGCAGCTTAGGAAGGGGGGGGCAAAACACAGATACGCAGTATTTT CASSLGRGGQNTDTQYF
TRBD1 TRBJ1-2 TRBV12-3/TRBV12-4 few TGTGCCAGCAGTTATGGACAGGGCAATGGCTACACCTTC CASSYGQGNGYTF
. TRBJ1-2 TRBV27 . TGTGCCAGCAGTTTCAATCCCGCATACTATGGCTACACCTTC CASSFNPAYYGYTF
TRBD2 TRBJ2-5 TRBV4-1 . TGCGCCAGCAGCCAAGTAACTAGCGGACCTCAAGAGACCCAGTACTTC CASSQVTSGPQETQYF
. TRBJ2-1 TRBV12-3/TRBV12-4 many TGTGCCAGCAGTTTCGGTACTCTGTACAATGAGCAGTTCTTC CASSFGTLYNEQFF
. TRBJ2-1 TRBV7-2 many TGTGCCAGCAGCTTAATTGGGGAGAGTTACAATGAGCAGTTCTTC CASSLIGESYNEQFF
. TRBJ1-1 TRBV7-9 few TGTGCCAGCAGGTCCGGGCGGGTCGGGGAAGGTTTCATGAACACTGAAGCTTTCTTT CASRSGRVGEGFMNTEAFF
. TRBJ1-6 TRBV7-6 many TGTGCCAGCAGCTTACGAAGTCAGAATAATTCACCCCTCCACTTT CASSLRSQNNSPLHF
. TRBJ1-1 TRBV19 once TGTGCCATTCGACCGACGGGGACTGAAGCTTTCTTT CAIRPTGTEAFF
. TRBJ1-5 TRBV6-1 . TGTGCCAGCAGGACCCGACAGGATCTCAATCAGCCCCAGCATTTT CASRTRQDLNQPQHF
. TRBJ2-6 TRBV29-1 . TGCAGCGCCGAGCCGCTAGCGTCTGGGGCCAACGTCCTGACTTTC CSAEPLASGANVLTF
. TRBJ2-1 TRBV7-6 . TGTGCCAGCAGCTTTCCCTTCCGGGACGGCAATGAGCAGTTCTTC CASSFPFRDGNEQFF
. TRBJ2-7 TRBV7-6 few TGTGCCAGCAGCCCAGACAGTGACGAGCAGTACTTC CASSPDSDEQYF
. TRBJ1-1 TRBV18 few TGTGCCAGCTCACCGGGCGGGGGCGAAACGAACACTGAAGCTTTCTTT CASSPGGGETNTEAFF
TRBD2 TRBJ2-2 TRBV12-3/TRBV12-4 . TGTGCCAGCAGCCCGGGGGGGCCTGGCACCGGGGAGCTGTTTTTT CASSPGGPGTGELFF
TRBD1 TRBJ2-4 TRBV7-2 many TGTGCCAGCAGCTTAGGAGGGGGCCTCGAATTACTTCAGTACTTC CASSLGGGLELLQYF
. TRBJ2-7 TRBV4-3 . TGCGCCAGCAGCCAAGGAGTGAGAGGGGTCCACGAGCAGTACTTC CASSQGVRGVHEQYF
TRBD2 TRBJ2-5 TRBV10-3 . TGTGCCATCAAGACTAGCGGGGGAGAAGAGACCCAGTACTTC CAIKTSGGEETQYF
. TRBJ2-6 TRBV6-5 few TGTGCCGTCCGAGCTGGGGCCAACGTCCTGACTTTC CAVRAGANVLTF
. TRBJ1-5 TRBV5-5 few TGTGCCAGCAGCTTGGCCAGGGGCCGCAATCAGCCCCAGCATTTT CASSLARGRNQPQHF
. TRBJ1-2 TRBV28 few TGTGCCAGCAGGATACACCGGGATCAGGGGAACTATGGCTACACCTTC CASRIHRDQGNYGYTF